The T cell receptor (beta chain) described here comes from a study of blood T cell repertoires in COVID-19 (dated by TCRdb to between 2020 and 2021). As for the study more broadly: Samples from collaborators originated in the United States, Italy and Spain and spanned both the acute and convalescent phases of COVID-19. The prospective study material was composed of cDNA or gDNA derived from T cells, B-cell-depleted T cells, or PBMCs. The dataset comprised deeply sampled blood TCRbeta repertoires from subjects exposed to, actively infected with, or recovered from COVID-19. The repertoires were released in a freely available public database intended as a resource for research on the immune response to SARS-CoV-2. Samples came from the ongoing ImmuneRACE study (first 160 participants) plus 1,254 subjects from 6 global collaborators. The sample metadata nearly always contained a de-identified subject ID, COVID-19 status, age in years and sex. HLA class I and class II types, where available, came from metadata supplied by the sample provider rather than from assay-based typing. Broad study findings and their caveats: The quantity of clinical and demographic metadata differed by source and by participant and was supplied without curation.

The CDR3 contains 15 residues, cysteine and phenylalanine counted. Here the CDR3 DNA is all that survives: 45 bases in frame from base 1. The germline ends are 19 bases apart after V is trimmed by 5 bases and J by 6 bases. CDR1 and CDR2 are read off the germline V gene as MDHEN and SYDVKM. TCRbeta CDR3 regions were amplified from genomic DNA by means of the immunoSEQ Assay, a bias-controlled multiplex PCR. In the paper's pipeline: Within the assay, amplification of reference gene primers was used to estimate how many nucleated cells each sample contained. To quantify the absolute abundance of each unique TCRbeta CDR3 rearrangement, sequence reads were collapsed and filtered. For each sample, productive Simpson clonality was calculated by taking the square root of Simpson's diversity index across productive rearrangements. Entries here come from immuneACCESS through TCRdb and include only in-frame sequences with V and J called. Some clones fail to appear in such tables; in the studies checked, an unresolved V gene covers under half of the shortfall, and the cause of the remainder is unknown. That table gives V, J and clone size, and the DNA gave D and trimming. The sample includes a few hundred thousand clones, with about 80% observed a single time. The top ten clones comprise 7.4% of the sample.

A word on this clone: It lacks a known antigen. Base qualities are not at hand, and no much larger clone is one base apart.

Each collaborating institution followed its own protocols to collect whole blood in K2EDTA tubes. For TCRbeta analysis, collaborator samples were shipped as frozen whole blood, as isolated PBMCs, or as DNA extracted from either sample type. This TCR came from a woman between 50 and 59 years old with acute or convalescent COVID-19. The chain was built from TRBV28 and TRBJ1-1; perhaps TRBD1 is the D gene, with 5 bases matching. Input material: peripheral blood. The bases read TGTGCCAGCAGTCGAATGGGGGGTGCATACGCTGAAGCTTTCTTT. This translates into CASSRMGGAYAEAFF.